This passage covers 26 T cell receptor beta chains from one sample sequenced in a study of T cells after yellow fever vaccination. TCRdb re-analysed the 5' RACE reads in MiXCR, keeping a single row per CDR3 protein. The sample has about 240,000 distinct CDR3 sequences; around 7% are singletons. The sample was CD4+ T cells sorted from PBMCs, taken 15 days after the yellow fever booster vaccination. These receptors all come from a man aged 25 to 40 who received the YFV17D yellow fever vaccine.

The rearrangement joins TRBV3-1 to TRBJ2-7; a possible D gene is TRBD2 (5 bases). Trimming took off 1 base at V and 1 base at J, with 11 bases between the two ends. Germline V gene sequence: CDR1 LGHDT, CDR2 YNNKEL (reference sequence). This CDR3 region has 15 residues. In nucleotides, the CDR3 is TGTGCCAGCAGCCAAGGTCTGTCGGGATCCTACGAGCAGTACTTC. Residues: CASSQGLSGSYEQYF.

This clonotype was counted a few times. This chain connects TRBV12-3 or TRBV12-4 to TRBJ2-5; 9 bases are shared with TRBD2. V dropped 6 bases and J dropped 5; count of bases not matched to a gene: 13. The CDR3 consists of 16 residues. The CDR3 protein is CASSHSGRISSETQYF. DNA for the CDR3: TGTGCCAGCAGCCATAGCGGGAGAATTTCGAGTGAGACCCAGTACTTC.

The chain combines TRBV6-1 with TRBJ2-7, with TRBD2 identical over 8 bases. The CDR3 spans 16 residues. CDR1 and CDR2 (germline): MNHNS, SASEGT. J gave up 3 bases and V 6 bases, and 13 bases lay outside the gene matches. The CDR3 DNA is TGTGCCAGCAGGATGTTAAGCGGGAGAACCAACTACGAGCAGTACTTC. Translation gives CASRMLSGRTNYEQYF.

The rearrangement uses TRBV27 and TRBJ1-5; D not resolved. CDR3 length equals 12 residues. Trimming cost V 3 bases and J 9 bases, with 9 bases left between them. CDR1 and CDR2 from the germline V gene are MNHEY and SMNVEV (reference sequence). As DNA, the CDR3 is TGTGCCAGCAGTTTTTGGGGATTGCCCCAGCATTTT. Protein: CASSFWGLPQHF.

Comments on this clonotype: A read error is possible here, since a much larger clone lies one base away. This chain links TRBV9 with TRBJ2-4; 8 bases match TRBD1. Germline CDR1 and CDR2: SGDLS and YYNGEE. The CDR3 has 16 residues. In nucleotides, the CDR3 is TGTGCCAGCAGCGTAGGGGGACAGGTGGGCGCGAACACTCAGTACTTC. Translated: CASSVGGQVGANTQYF.

The V call is TRBV20-1, the J call TRBJ2-5, with TRBD1 identical over 7 bases. With 5 bases clipped from V and 4 bases from J, the junction kept 16 bases outside the gene matches. Germline loops: CDR1 DFQATT, CDR2 SNEGSKA (reference sequence). The CDR3 totals 16 residues. The CDR3 is CSAGPRGMKVRETQYF. CDR3 in DNA: TGCAGTGCTGGACCCAGGGGGATGAAAGTAAGAGAGACCCAGTACTTC.

The rearrangement uses TRBV9 and TRBJ1-5, with D uncertain. V lost 4 bases and J lost 2, with 19 bases in between. There are 17 residues in the CDR3. Germline V CDR1 and CDR2: SGDLS, YYNGEE. The CDR3 protein is CASSPWAGEEGNQPQHF. The CDR3 coding sequence is TGTGCCAGCAGCCCTTGGGCGGGAGAAGAAGGCAATCAGCCCCAGCATTTT.

This clonotype was counted only a few times. The chain uses TRBV4-3 and TRBJ2-5; D ambiguous. CDR1 is LGHNA, CDR2 YSLEER, per germline. The CDR3 runs to 14 residues. V lost 1 base to trimming and J lost 5 bases, with 11 bases between them. In nucleotides, the CDR3 is TGCGCCAGCAGCCAAGGATCCTTCGGCGAGACCCAGTACTTC. Translated, it gives CASSQGSFGETQYF.

This clonotype was observed a handful of times. The V gene is TRBV7-6, the J gene TRBJ2-7; 8 bases agree with TRBD1. The CDR3 totals 15 residues. CDR1 and CDR2 (germline): SGHVS, FNYEAQ. Germline trimming cut 8 bases from V and 3 bases from J; bases unmatched to any gene: 12. The CDR3 spells CASGGWTGFGYEQYF. Here the CDR3 DNA reads TGTGCCAGCGGGGGGTGGACAGGGTTCGGCTACGAGCAGTACTTC.

This chain connects TRBV6-2 or TRBV6-3 to TRBJ2-7, with D tentatively TRBD1 or TRBD2 (5 bases each). Germline V lookup: CDR1 MNHEY, CDR2 SVGEGT. The CDR3 spans 12 residues. V was trimmed by 11 bases and J by 4 bases, leaving 15 bases between them. The CDR3 DNA reads as TGTGCCCGCATGTACAGGACTTACGAGCAGTACTTC. Protein sequence: CARMYRTYEQYF.

This clonotype was detected a few times. The chain links TRBV7-2 to TRBJ2-3; D may be TRBD2 (6 bases). V lost 2 bases, J lost 9 bases, and 15 bases lay in between. This CDR3 is built from 14 residues. Germline V CDR1 and CDR2: SGHTA, FQGNSA. CDR3 in amino acids: CASSLRRGRDTQYF. CDR3 sequence (DNA): TGTGCCAGCAGCTTACGACGGGGGAGAGACACGCAGTATTTT.

V and J are TRBV12-3 or TRBV12-4 and TRBJ2-1, with TRBD2 identical over 16 bases. The CDR3 runs to 19 residues. Trimming removed 4 bases from V and 0 bases from J; junction bases left unmatched: 6. The CDR3 nucleotides are TGTGCCAGCAGTTCCCCGGGACTAGCGGGGGGGAGCTCCTACAATGAGCAGTTCTTC. The encoded protein is CASSSPGLAGGSSYNEQFF.

There are a few counts of this clonotype. The chain is built from TRBV4-2 and TRBJ2-3; 7 bases fit TRBD1. Germline loops: CDR1 LGHNA, CDR2 YNFKEQ. The junction had 7 bases not matched to a gene; V was cut back by 1 base and J by 3 bases. The CDR3 sequence is 16 residues long. The CDR3 nucleotides are TGTGCCAGCAGCCAAGTGAGGGGGCAGGGTACAGATACGCAGTATTTT. As protein: CASSQVRGQGTDTQYF.

The chain is built from TRBV7-2 and TRBJ2-7; tentative D call: TRBD2 (5 bases). The CDR3 totals 14 residues. The V end was cut by 1 base, the J end by 3 bases, with 10 bases between. CDR1 and CDR2 from the germline V gene are SGHTA and FQGNSA. The CDR3 sequence: CASSLVASYYEQYF. DNA for the CDR3: TGTGCCAGCAGCTTAGTAGCTAGCTACTACGAGCAGTACTTC. Using reference TRBV7-2 and TRBJ2-7 for the parts outside the CDR3, the full variable domain is GAGVSQSPSNKVTEKGKDVELRCDPISGHTALYWYRQSLGQGLEFLIYFQGNSAPDKSGLPSDRFSAERTGGSVSTLTIQRTQQEDSAVYLCASSLVASYYEQYFGPGTRLTVT.

The sample holds a few counts of this clonotype. This sequence joins TRBV7-2 and TRBJ2-1; tentatively, D is TRBD1 (6 bases). CDR1 and CDR2 from the germline V gene are SGHTA and FQGNSA. V gave up 1 base and J gave up 8 bases, with 9 bases separating them. The length of the CDR3 is 13 residues. The CDR3 is CASSLGWTDEQFF. The CDR3 nucleotides are TGTGCCAGCAGCTTAGGGTGGACAGATGAGCAGTTCTTC.

This clonotype was counted a few times. V is TRBV13 and J is TRBJ2-7, with D tentatively TRBD2 (5 bases). Between the trimmed V and J ends, which lost 1 base and 6 bases, there was a span of 16 bases. The CDR3 extends over 15 amino acids. Per germline, CDR1 PRHDT and CDR2 FYEKMQ (reference sequence). The CDR3 DNA follows: TGTGCCAGCAGCTTAGATCCCACTAGTATCTCCGAGCAGTACTTC. This sequence encodes CASSLDPTSISEQYF.

This clonotype was seen only a few times. The rearrangement joins TRBV20-1 to TRBJ2-4, with D hard to call. The CDR3 loop spans 15 amino acids. The V end lost 2 bases, the J end lost 2 bases, and 13 bases lay between the germline ends. Germline loops: CDR1 DFQATT, CDR2 SNEGSKA (reference sequence). The CDR3 nucleotides are TGCAGTGCTAGATTCCCTGTGGGTTCCAAAAACATTCAGTACTTC. As protein: CSARFPVGSKNIQYF.

V is TRBV15 and J is TRBJ1-4; unclear D gene. Germline V gene data show CDR1 as LNHNV and CDR2 as YYDKDF (reference sequence). Trimming removed 0 bases from V and 7 bases from J, with 9 bases in between. The CDR3 totals 14 residues. The CDR3 DNA sequence: TGTGCCACCAGCAGAGAAAGGTTTAGTGAAAAACTGTTTTTT. Protein: CATSRERFSEKLFF.

This clonotype was seen at least ten times. This chain connects TRBV12-3 or TRBV12-4 to TRBJ2-1; D remains ambiguous. CDR3 length: 11 residues. Trimming took off 3 bases at V and 9 bases at J, with 6 bases between the two ends. The CDR3 DNA reads as TGTGCCAGCAGTTTCCCAGGTGAGCAGTTCTTC. This codes for CASSFPGEQFF.

J is TRBJ2-5 and V is TRBV12-3 or TRBV12-4, with TRBD2 matching over 9 bases. Germline trimming cut 6 bases from V and 9 bases from J; bases unmatched to any gene: 17. This CDR3 spans 16 amino acids. As DNA, the CDR3 is TGTGCCAGCAGCCATAGCGGGAGAATTTCGAGTGAGGCCCAGTACTTC. This gives the protein CASSHSGRISSEAQYF.

The sample holds a few counts of this clonotype. The genes are TRBV6-2 or TRBV6-3 and TRBJ2-3; no definite D call. V was cut by 6 bases and J by 7 bases, with 11 bases left in between. The CDR3 covers 12 residues. The germline V gene has CDR1 MNHEY and CDR2 SVGEGT. CDR3 sequence reads: CASSQTRNTQYF. CDR3 coding DNA: TGTGCCAGCAGCCAGACAAGAAATACGCAGTATTTT.

This clonotype has just a few counts. This chain joins TRBV3-1 and TRBJ2-5; 7 positions match TRBD1. Per germline, CDR1 LGHDT and CDR2 YNNKEL (reference sequence). CDR3 length: 16 residues. Germline trimming cut 3 bases from V and 4 bases from J; bases unmatched to any gene: 11. DNA of the CDR3: TGTGCCAGCAGCCATAGACAGGGAAGGCTGGGAGAGACCCAGTACTTC. This codes for CASSHRQGRLGETQYF.

This clonotype was observed many times. V usage is TRBV14 and J usage is TRBJ2-1; D is unclear. Trimming took 4 bases from V and 1 from J, leaving 14 bases between them. The CDR3 runs to 16 residues. CDR1 is SGHDN and CDR2 is FVKESK in the germline V gene. The CDR3 loop is CASSRRRAVSYNEQFF. The DNA of the CDR3 is TGTGCCAGCAGCCGAAGACGGGCCGTGTCCTACAATGAGCAGTTCTTC.

The chain carries TRBV4-2 and TRBJ2-5, with 10 bases matching TRBD2. Germline V gene data show CDR1 as LGHNA and CDR2 as YNFKEQ. CDR3 size: 18 residues. Unmatched junction bases numbered 9, after V lost 0 bases and J lost 2 bases. The CDR3 DNA reads TGTGCCAGCAGCCAAGAAGTATACGGGACTAGCGCTCAAGAGACCCAGTACTTC. Amino acids: CASSQEVYGTSAQETQYF.

This clonotype was seen repeatedly, ten times or more. The CDR3 reads CASRAGRQSPQETQYF. The CDR3 DNA reads as TGTGCCAGCAGAGCCGGGAGACAGAGTCCCCAAGAGACCCAGTACTTC. The J gene is TRBJ2-5, the V gene TRBV12-3 or TRBV12-4; possibly TRBD2 for D (6 bases). The germline V and J ends were trimmed by 6 bases and 1 base, with 18 bases remaining between them. There are 16 residues in the CDR3.

The J gene is TRBJ2-1, the V gene TRBV30; D possibly matches TRBD1 or TRBD2 (5 bases each). The germline V gene encodes CDR1 GTSNPN and CDR2 SVGIG (reference sequence). The V end lost 2 bases, the J end lost 6 bases, and 11 bases lay between the germline ends. The CDR3 is 13 amino acids. The CDR3 loop is CAWSRGTSNEQFF. CDR3 sequence (DNA): TGTGCCTGGAGTCGAGGGACGAGCAATGAGCAGTTCTTC.